The table lists the clone carrying this T cell receptor (beta chain) with many counts. Antigen unknown. The V end was cut by 5 bases, the J end by 5 bases, with 25 bases between. Per the germline V gene, CDR1 is SGHTA and CDR2 is FQGNSA. The length of the CDR3 is 18 residues. The authors deemed Graves' hyperthyroidism stable absent ophthalmopathy progression within 18 months. The sample is drawn from a study of T cells in Graves' hyperthyroidism and ophthalmopathy. Study outcomes and limitations: A 13 V-J signature model discriminated ophthalmopathy versus stable hyperthyroidism.

Amplification yielded TCR beta CDR3 regions, with RNA transcripts as the source. When the TCR CDR3 underwent first-round RT-PCR, the HTBI primer set was used. TCRdb recomputed calls from the multiplex PCR reads with MiXCR, one row per CDR3 protein. The sample includes around 520,000 distinct CDR3 sequences, approximately 15% seen only once; the top ten take around 17%. The material sequenced was blood. The chain couples TRBV7-2 to TRBJ2-1; D unclear. The receptor's source is a woman between 18 and 30 years old with Graves' hyperthyroidism. CDR3 nucleotides: TGTGCCAGCAGCCCCGACCCCCAAAACGGAGTTGGGCACAATGAGCAGTTCTTC. Translated, it gives CASSPDPQNGVGHNEQFF.